The 2 T cell receptor beta chains presented below share a single source sample, sequenced in a study of cytomegalovirus exposure and HLA in healthy donors. It was with 60 Vbeta and 13 Jbeta primers that the PCR ran. This table comes from immunoSEQ multiplex PCR, and its TCRdb copy is limited to in-frame clones, with some not included. This sample carries about 170,000 clones, roughly 80% of them seen once, and the ten largest clones take 2% to 2.5%. Specimen: PBMCs. The receptors come from a male donor in good health and CMV-seronegative.

The chain employs TRBV2 and TRBJ1-4, with D hard to call. Germline V lookup: CDR1 SNHLY, CDR2 FYNNEI. V shed 3 bases and J shed 4 bases, with 9 bases lying between them. The CDR3 length is 14 residues. CDR3: CASSDGLNNEKLFF. The CDR3, as DNA: TGTGCCAGCAGTGACGGGTTAAATAATGAAAAACTGTTTTTT. The complete variable domain, with remaining parts taken from reference TRBV2 and TRBJ1-4, reads EPEVTQTPSHQVTQMGQEVILRCVPISNHLYFYWYRQILGQKVEFLVSFYNNEISEKSEIFDDQFSVERPDGSNFTLKIRSTKLEDSAMYFCASSDGLNNEKLFFGSGTQLSVL.

This sequence joins TRBV6-5 and TRBJ1-1; tentatively, D is TRBD1 (6 bases). Trimming shortened V by 3 bases and J by 3 bases, and 14 bases separated the two germline ends. Germline loops: CDR1 MNHEY, CDR2 SVGAGI. The CDR3 loop spans 15 amino acids. The CDR3 loop is CASSYSQGGHTEAFF. The DNA for the CDR3 is TGTGCCAGCAGTTATTCACAGGGTGGACACACTGAAGCTTTCTTT.